A single sample is the source of the 21 T cell receptor beta chains below, sequenced in a study of shared T cell receptors in the human thymus (dated by TCRdb to 2020 to 2023). Receptors were amplified or captured by the immunoSEQ multiplex PCR assay. The source is immuneACCESS, and TCRdb retained only in-frame sequences with V and J called. Part of the clones is not carried over; for the studies checked, unresolved V genes explain less than half of this, and the remainder is unexplained. The sample table records approximately 730,000 clones; 80% to 90% of these occur just once. More than 0.01% of the sample is taken by the ten largest. Another study also made use of these data, one on human thymus T cells.

The material sequenced was thymocytes. The source is a girl under three years old with a congenital heart defect. Donor details come from another sample of the same person, matched by shared clones.

The chain uses TRBV6-1 and TRBJ1-5; maybe TRBD1 (6 bases). Germline V gene data show CDR1 as MNHNS and CDR2 as SASEGT. V was cut by 9 bases and J by 5 bases, with 17 bases left in between. This CDR3 has 14 residues. CDR3 residues: CASKTRQAHQPQHF. The CDR3 bases are TGTGCCAGTAAAACCAGACAGGCTCATCAGCCCCAGCATTTT.

CDR3 protein: CASSALQGNGYTF. As DNA, the CDR3 is TGTGCCAGCAGCGCCCTACAGGGGAATGGCTACACCTTC. The chain links TRBV9 to TRBJ1-2; 7 nucleotides line up with TRBD1. The germline gives CDR1 SGDLS, CDR2 YYNGEE. With V trimmed by 3 bases and J by 6 bases, 5 bases remained unmatched. This CDR3 has 13 amino acids.

This chain connects TRBV28 to TRBJ2-2, with TRBD1 as a possible D gene (7 bases). Trimming took off 10 bases at V and 6 bases at J, with 24 bases between the two ends. CDR3 length: 16 amino acids. CDR1 and CDR2 from the germline V gene are MDHEN and SYDVKM. CDR3 loop: CATKRVDREASGELFF. The DNA for the CDR3 is TGTGCCACAAAAAGGGTCGACAGGGAGGCATCCGGGGAGCTGTTTTTT.

V usage is TRBV30 and J usage is TRBJ2-7, with D tentatively TRBD2 (5 bases). Trimming cost V 3 bases and J 3 bases, with 15 bases left between them. CDR1 and CDR2 (germline): GTSNPN, SVGIG (reference sequence). This CDR3 is built from 14 residues. The CDR3 loop is CAWSGLVGDYEQYF. CDR3 nucleotides: TGTGCCTGGAGCGGGCTAGTCGGGGACTACGAGCAGTACTTC.

This chain connects TRBV4-1 to TRBJ1-2; TRBD1 matches at 8 bases. There are 16 residues in the CDR3. The V gene's germline CDR1 is MGHRA and CDR2 YSYEKL. J lost 8 bases, V lost 0 bases, and 11 bases had no gene match. The CDR3 region has the DNA TGCGCCAGCAGCCAAGACGACTTGCAGGGGGCGGAGGGCTACACCTTC. Its translation: CASSQDDLQGAEGYTF.

The V and J genes are TRBV12-5 and TRBJ1-5, with D tentatively TRBD1 (6 bases). The ends were cut back, 5 bases at V and 6 bases at J, with 23 bases in the middle. The CDR3 is 17 amino acids. Germline lookup yields CDR1 LGHNT and CDR2 FRNRAP. The CDR3 protein is CASGQPFDRQGGQPQHF. CDR3 in DNA: TGTGCTAGTGGTCAGCCGTTCGACAGGCAAGGGGGTCAGCCCCAGCATTTT. Using reference TRBV12-5 and TRBJ1-5 for the parts outside the CDR3, the full variable domain is DARVTQTPRHKVTEMGQEVTMRCQPILGHNTVFWYRQTMMQGLELLAYFRNRAPLDDSGMPKDRFSAEMPDATLATLKIQPSEPRDSAVYFCASGQPFDRQGGQPQHFGDGTRLSIL.

This chain links TRBV9 with TRBJ2-1; TRBD2 might be the D (6 bases). Germline lookup yields CDR1 SGDLS and CDR2 YYNGEE. This CDR3 comprises 16 residues. Trimming left V 4 bases short and J 2 bases short, with 16 bases between. The CDR3 region has the DNA TGTGCCAGCAGCCCCTGGGGCGGGGAAGCCTACAATGAGCAGTTCTTC. This gives the protein CASSPWGGEAYNEQFF.

V and J are TRBV7-9 and TRBJ1-1; weak D call: TRBD1 (5 bases). The length of the CDR3 is 15 residues. Trimming left V 2 bases short and J 3 bases short, with 13 bases between. From germline, CDR1 is SEHNR and CDR2 FQNEAQ (reference sequence). The CDR3 nucleotides are TGTGCCAGCAGCTTACCGGGACTCAGGGACACTGAAGCTTTCTTT. Protein: CASSLPGLRDTEAFF. The whole variable domain, filled in from reference TRBV7-9 and TRBJ1-1, reads DTGVSQNPRHKITKRGQNVTFRCDPISEHNRLYWYRQTLGQGPEFLTYFQNEAQLEKSRLLSDRFSAERPKGSFSTLEIQRTEQGDSAMYLCASSLPGLRDTEAFFGQGTRLTVV.

The rearrangement links TRBV6-1 to TRBJ1-1; no firm D call. CDR3 length equals 14 residues. Germline V gene sequence: CDR1 MNHNS, CDR2 SASEGT. V lost 4 bases and J 1 base, leaving 10 bases between the germline ends. CDR3 sequence (DNA): TGTGCCAGCAGTGTTCGGCCAGGGAACACTGAAGCTTTCTTT. Its translation: CASSVRPGNTEAFF.

V and J are TRBV5-1 and TRBJ1-2; 8 nucleotides match TRBD1. CDR1 is SGHRS, CDR2 YFSETQ, per germline. J was trimmed by 7 bases and V by 2 bases; bases with no gene match: 22. The CDR3 extends over 19 amino acids. CDR3 DNA: TGCGCCAGCAGCTTCGTGCTTAAGGGACCCGGGACAGGTCGGGGTGGCTACACCTTC. Translating it yields CASSFVLKGPGTGRGGYTF.

V gene TRBV7-6 combines with J gene TRBJ1-1; 8 bases map to TRBD1. The CDR3 contains 13 residues. V was clipped by 5 bases and J by 5 bases; unmatched bases: 4. Germline V CDR1 and CDR2: SGHVS, FNYEAQ. The DNA of the CDR3 is TGTGCCAGCAGCCCTTGGACAGGGACTGAAGCTTTCTTT. Amino acid sequence: CASSPWTGTEAFF.

This chain joins TRBV9 and TRBJ2-1; 7 bases fit TRBD2. The CDR3 is made up of 16 amino acids. From germline, CDR1 is SGDLS and CDR2 YYNGEE. The trim removed 1 base at V and 7 bases at J, leaving 11 bases unmatched. The CDR3 DNA reads TGTGCCAGCAGCGTATACCCCAGGGAGGGGTGGAATGAGCAGTTCTTC. It translates to CASSVYPREGWNEQFF.

This clone has a handful of counts. This chain connects TRBV7-2 to TRBJ1-3, with TRBD1 matching 7 bases. The length of the CDR3 is 18 residues. The V gene end was trimmed by 4 bases and the J gene end by 1 base; junction bases not matched to a gene: 13. In germline, CDR1 is SGHTA, CDR2 FQGNSA. Written as DNA, the CDR3 is TGTGCCAGCAGCTCCAGGGACAGCCCTACGGATTCTGGAAACACCATATATTTT. This translates into CASSSRDSPTDSGNTIYF.

The chain carries TRBV4-1 and TRBJ2-5, with 7 positions matching TRBD1. The CDR3 has 17 amino acids. With 0 bases clipped from V and 2 bases from J, the junction kept 9 bases outside the gene matches. Germline V gene data show CDR1 as MGHRA and CDR2 as YSYEKL. CDR3 DNA sequence: TGCGCCAGCAGCCAAGAAAGGGGGCCCCCCAAACAAGAGACCCAGTACTTC. As protein: CASSQERGPPKQETQYF.

This chain joins TRBV28 and TRBJ2-7; 8 bases agree with TRBD1. This CDR3 is built from 17 residues. Losses at the gene ends were 3 bases for V and 2 bases for J; bases not matched to a gene: 12. The germline V gene has CDR1 MDHEN and CDR2 SYDVKM. CDR3 coding DNA: TGTGCCAGCAGTTTTCTTACCTCGGGGACAGGAACCTACGAGCAGTACTTC. This translates into CASSFLTSGTGTYEQYF.

The chain combines TRBV6-5 with TRBJ2-2; D unclear. V lost 8 bases and J lost 4, with 17 bases in between. This CDR3 is built from 15 residues. Germline loops: CDR1 MNHEY, CDR2 SVGAGI. Written as DNA, the CDR3 is TGTGCCAGCGACTCGTCCCCTAGGAGCACCGGGGAGCTGTTTTTT. The encoded protein is CASDSSPRSTGELFF.

The V and J genes are TRBV30 and TRBJ1-1; D is possibly TRBD1 (6 bases). V shed 2 bases and J shed 0 bases, with 13 bases lying between them. Germline V gives CDR1 GTSNPN, CDR2 SVGIG (reference sequence). The CDR3 is 15 residues long. The CDR3, as DNA: TGTGCCTGGAGTCCGAACAGGGAAATGAACACTGAAGCTTTCTTT. Translating it yields CAWSPNREMNTEAFF.

V gene TRBV6-5 combines with J gene TRBJ1-1; D is unclear. The CDR3 runs 13 residues. The V and J ends lost 2 bases and 4 bases respectively, with 8 bases between them. Germline V gives CDR1 MNHEY, CDR2 SVGAGI. The CDR3 coding sequence is TGTGCCAGCAGTTACGGGCCCGGCACTGAAGCTTTCTTT. It translates to CASSYGPGTEAFF.

V is TRBV11-1 and J is TRBJ2-7, with 8 bases that match TRBD1. Germline CDR1 is SGHAT and CDR2 is FQDESV (reference sequence). The CDR3 runs 16 residues. V dropped 3 bases and J dropped 0; count of bases not matched to a gene: 7. The CDR3 spells CASSFGLGQDSYEQYF. CDR3 nucleotide sequence: TGTGCCAGCAGCTTTGGACTGGGACAGGACTCCTACGAGCAGTACTTC.

V and J are TRBV5-1 and TRBJ1-2; the D gene is possibly TRBD1 (6 bases). The CDR3 contains 14 residues. V lost 5 bases and J 4 bases, leaving 15 bases between the germline ends. Looked up from germline, CDR1 is SGHRS and CDR2 is YFSETQ. The CDR3 sequence is CASRNWTDLYGYTF. For the CDR3, the DNA is TGCGCCAGCAGGAATTGGACAGACCTCTATGGCTACACCTTC.

The chain is built from TRBV6-1 and TRBJ2-3; TRBD2 aligns across 10 bases. CDR3 length equals 19 residues. Looked up from germline, CDR1 is MNHNS and CDR2 is SASEGT. Trimming removed 0 bases from V and 1 base from J; junction bases left unmatched: 10. The CDR3 DNA reads TGTGCCAGCAGTGAAGCGGGAGCGGGGGGGCACCCGGGCACAGATACGCAGTATTTT. Protein product: CASSEAGAGGHPGTDTQYF.